This T cell receptor beta chain was sequenced in a study of blood T cells in healthy people across ages. The study recruited healthy Caucasian donors from Russia who were aged about 6 to 90. This clonotype was seen a handful of times. The authors ran a second PCR of 7 to 11 cycles using a sample-barcoded 5' primer and a J-beta primer mix. TCRdb reprocessed the 5' RACE reads with MiXCR, giving one entry per CDR3 protein. In the table there are about 580,000 distinct CDR3 sequences, around 48% of which are singletons. CDR3 length: 13 residues. The germline V and J ends were trimmed by 5 bases and 5 bases, with 12 bases remaining between them. Germline-derived CDR1 and CDR2 are SGHTA and FQGNSA.

The chain links TRBV7-2 to TRBJ1-1; D is unclear. The sequence derives from a man aged 80 or over in good health. Material for sequencing was blood. The DNA of the CDR3 is TGTGCCAGCAGCCAACAAACAGAAACTGAAGCTTTCTTT. Protein: CASSQQTETEAFF.